Described below is a single T cell receptor (beta chain) sequence and its context. These data belong to a study of blood T cell repertoires in COVID-19. Whole-study context: The origin of the acute and convalescent COVID-19 samples was the United States, Italy and Spain.

Profiling relied on immunoSEQ multiplex PCR, and the TCRdb table lists in-frame clones only, not all of them. The table lists some 250,000 clones, roughly nine tenths of them singletons. CDR1 SNHLY and CDR2 FYNNEI come from the germline V gene. V gave up 3 bases and J gave up 2 bases, with 10 bases separating them. This CDR3 region has 14 residues. Sequencing used peripheral blood. The chain employs TRBV2 and TRBJ2-5, with a weak D call TRBD2 (5 bases). The receptor was derived from a woman in her 30s with COVID-19, enrolled during active disease. CDR3 DNA: TGTGCCAGCAGTGACCGGACTCCTCAAGAGACCCAGTACTTC. Translated: CASSDRTPQETQYF.